This T cell receptor (beta chain) derives from a study of blood T cell dynamics during melanoma immunotherapy. Background on the study: First-line therapy was either pembrolizumab or nivolumab with ipilimumab for metastatic melanoma.

Time point defined: pre-treatment baseline. One draw preceded checkpoint blockade; another followed its first cycle at week 3. The V and J ends lost 5 bases and 6 bases, in that order; junction bases with no gene match: 11. The CDR3 loop spans 16 amino acids. Germline loops: CDR1 MDHEN, CDR2 SYDVKM. Data came from immunoSEQ multiplex PCR; TCRdb stores just in-frame clones and leaves some out. Of 9,500 to 14,000 clones listed, around four fifths are singletons. Sequencing used blood, obtained from a patient treated with checkpoint blockade. The chain has TRBV28 and TRBJ1-5; 9 bases fit TRBD1. The clonotype was recovered from a human donor with melanoma. CDR3 nucleotides: TGTGCCAGCAGTCCTATTACAGGGGGCGCTTCTCAGCCCCAGCATTTT. It translates to CASSPITGGASQPQHF.